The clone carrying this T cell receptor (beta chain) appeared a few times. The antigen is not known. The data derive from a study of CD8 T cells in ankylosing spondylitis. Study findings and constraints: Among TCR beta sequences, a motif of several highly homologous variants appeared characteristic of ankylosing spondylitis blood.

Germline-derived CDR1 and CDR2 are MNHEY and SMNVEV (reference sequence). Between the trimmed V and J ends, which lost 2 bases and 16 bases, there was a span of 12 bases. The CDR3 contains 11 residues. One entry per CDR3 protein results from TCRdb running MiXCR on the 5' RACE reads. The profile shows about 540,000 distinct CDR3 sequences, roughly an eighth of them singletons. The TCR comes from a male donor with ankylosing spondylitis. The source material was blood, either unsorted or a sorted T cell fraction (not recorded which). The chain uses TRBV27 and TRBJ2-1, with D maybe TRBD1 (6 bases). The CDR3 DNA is TGTGCCAGCAGTTTAAGGGGCAGGGGATTCTTC. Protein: CASSLRGRGFF.